A single sample gave rise to the 2 T cell receptor beta chains below, sequenced in a study of cytomegalovirus exposure and HLA in healthy donors. PCR amplification relied on 60 Vbeta primers (plus 13 Jbeta primers). Repertoires were generated with immunoSEQ multiplex PCR, while TCRdb's copy carries only in-frame clones and drops some. The profile covers some 110,000 clones, with 8% to 10% appearing a single time and about 3% taken by the ten largest. Material: PBMCs. The receptor source for this set is a man younger than 40 in good health and CMV-seronegative.

In its sample, this clone was seen a few times. J is TRBJ1-5 and V is TRBV2; possibly TRBD1 for D (6 bases). Trimming shortened V by 6 bases and J by 1 base, and 10 bases separated the two germline ends. The CDR3 totals 14 residues. CDR1 is SNHLY, CDR2 FYNNEI, per germline. CDR3: CASRGDTSNQPQHF. CDR3 in DNA: TGTGCCAGCAGGGGGGACACGAGCAATCAGCCCCAGCATTTT.

This clone showed up just once. The genes are TRBV19 and TRBJ2-7; 14 bases map to TRBD2. V gave up 7 bases and J gave up 6 bases; unmatched junction bases: 11. The CDR3 spans 16 residues. CDR1 LNHDA and CDR2 SQIVND come from the germline V gene (reference sequence). CDR3 coding DNA: TGTGCCAGTACCCCGACTAGCGGGAGGGCGATTGGCGAGCAGTACTTC. It yields the protein CASTPTSGRAIGEQYF.